This TCR beta chain was identified during a study of T-cell memory formation after mild COVID-19. The study, taken as a whole, reports: Clones that contracted from day 15 to 85 had balanced CD4/CD8; later expanders were CD4+ biased. For contracting clones, CD4+ ones sat mainly in CM and EM, CD8+ in EMRA.

Sample barcodes and UMIs were carried by the TCR alpha and TCR beta cDNA libraries that 5'RACE generated with constant-segment primers. TCRdb re-analysed the 5' RACE reads in MiXCR, keeping a single row per CDR3 protein. The sample consists of about half a million distinct CDR3 sequences, over 15% of them appearing once. This clonotype appeared a few times. Its antigen is not identified. The CDR3 extends over 16 amino acids. The V gene end was trimmed by 4 bases and the J gene end by 5 bases; junction bases not matched to a gene: 11. Looked up from germline, CDR1 is SGHRS and CDR2 is YFSETQ. The TCR sequence derives from an adult woman who had mild COVID-19 (a few samples of this study predate the infection). Cell type and time point are not known. The chain combines TRBV5-1 with TRBJ1-1; TRBD1 aligns across 10 bases. Input material: PBMCs or a T cell subset sorted from them (not recorded which). The DNA of the CDR3 is TGCGCCAGCAGCCCGAGGGCTGCGGGACAGGGGACTGAAGCTTTCTTT. Its translation: CASSPRAAGQGTEAFF.